This TCR beta chain was captured by sequencing in a study of a mutant IDH1 vaccine in newly diagnosed glioma (dated by TCRdb to 2020 to 2023). General notes on the study: Patients received eight vaccinations in weeks 1, 3, 5, 7, 11, 15, 19 and 23, corresponding to visits V03 through V10. Vaccination started 4-6 weeks after radiotherapy alone, or was given together with temozolomide cycles in the groups whose treatment included chemotherapy. Of the roughly 30 treated patients, around 62% were male and about 40% were female, and a mean age of 40.4 years was recorded. Prior to enrollment, patients had been given standard therapy consisting of radiotherapy alone, temozolomide alone, or radiochemotherapy with temozolomide, with the combination given to most patients. Peripheral blood was collected at six visits: V03 (baseline), V05, V07, V10, V12 and V13. Longitudinal TCRB deep sequencing was performed for roughly 25 treated patients wherever samples were available for exploratory analyses.

Spanning cysteine to phenylalanine, the CDR3 consists of 11 amino acids. The sequence is cut down to CDR3 DNA, 33 bases in frame from base 1. Trimming costs V 3 bases and J 4 bases, and their ends lie 3 bases apart. Reading the germline V gene gives CDR1 SGHAT and CDR2 FQNNGV. The investigation overall reported the following: According to the authors, sample limitations meant that analyses of patient blood samples could not be reproduced. PBMC samples for TCRB deep sequencing were selected based on availability. Immune responses induced by the vaccine were seen in roughly 95% of patients across multiple MHC alleles. Pseudoprogression appeared unrelated to alterations in the top peripheral T cell clonotypes detected by TCRB sequencing.

The sample's time point label, decoded: week 5, during vaccination. Each vaccine dose was 300 ug of a 20-mer mutant IDH1 peptide in Montanide, given subcutaneously with topical imiquimod. Newly diagnosed WHO grade 3 or 4 IDH1-mutant astrocytomas showing loss of nuclear ATRX were present in the donors. The samples were drawn from NOA16, a multicentre, single-arm, open-label phase I trial in Germany that tested a mutant IDH1 peptide vaccine in humans for the first time. Genomic DNA for TCRB sequencing was extracted from EDTA blood using the DNeasy Blood and Tissue Kit. Library method: the immunoSEQ multiplex PCR assay. Following the manufacturer's protocol, the hsTCRB Kit was used to amplify rearranged TCR beta chain sequences. TCRB libraries were sequenced on an Illumina MiSeq. As for the authors' bioinformatics: The proprietary platform of the kit vendor was used for demultiplexing, trimming and gene mapping. TCRdb provides this immuneACCESS table in a form limited to in-frame rearrangements. Some clones are lacking; in checked studies, under half of them reflect an unresolved V gene, and why the rest are absent is not known. The V and J calls and clone size come from that table; D and trimming were worked out from the DNA. The sample records roughly 42,000 clones, roughly 85% of which are singletons. Jointly, the top ten make up roughly 1.8% of the sample.

A word on this clone: Its antigen specificity is not known. Within one base of it there is no much larger clone, and no base qualities were kept. Other nucleotide sequences from this sample produce the same CDR3.

Here the sequenced sample was PBMCs, taken from a glioma patient whose treatment included an IDH1 peptide vaccine. The sequence is built from TRBV11-2 and TRBJ2-5, with an unclear D gene assignment. This sequence was found in a man between 35 and 55 years old with glioma. The DNA is as follows: TGTGCCAGCAGCTTTAGAGAGACCCAGTACTTC. This encodes CASSFRETQYF.